Listed here are 10 T cell receptor beta chains from one sample, sequenced in a study of T cells after yellow fever vaccination. TCRdb processed the 5' RACE reads anew with MiXCR; each CDR3 protein has one entry. The repertoire holds more than 300,000 distinct CDR3 sequences, with over 3.5% as singletons. The sample was PBMCs, taken 15 days after the yellow fever booster vaccination. The source is a man between 18 and 29 years old who received the YFV17D yellow fever vaccine.

This clonotype has at least ten counts. This chain connects TRBV5-1 to TRBJ2-1; a weak D match, TRBD2 (5 bases). Germline CDR1 SGHRS, CDR2 YFSETQ. Trimming stripped 0 bases from V and 9 bases from J, with 16 bases between. The CDR3 length is 15 residues. The CDR3 bases are TGCGCCAGCAGCTTGGTGGAGGTTAGGAATGGTGAGCAGTTCTTC. Amino acid sequence: CASSLVEVRNGEQFF.

This chain links TRBV12-3 or TRBV12-4 with TRBJ2-1; 12 nucleotides agree with TRBD2. The CDR3 totals 16 residues. Germline trimming cut 5 bases from V and 10 bases from J; bases unmatched to any gene: 12. This chain's CDR3 is CASSAPLAGGPREQFF. The CDR3, as DNA: TGTGCCAGCAGTGCCCCGCTAGCGGGGGGGCCTAGGGAGCAGTTCTTC.

This clonotype was observed at least ten times. The V gene is TRBV5-1, the J gene TRBJ2-4; no clear D gene. Looked up from germline, CDR1 is SGHRS and CDR2 is YFSETQ. The V end was cut by 5 bases, the J end by 0 bases, with 18 bases between. The CDR3 spans 17 residues. CDR3 sequence reads: CASSFIPPDLAKNIQYF. CDR3 DNA: TGCGCCAGCAGTTTCATCCCCCCAGATCTAGCCAAAAACATTCAGTACTTC.

This clonotype appeared many times. The V gene is TRBV4-1, the J gene TRBJ2-7; the D gene is possibly TRBD2 (5 bases). The CDR3 length is 14 residues. Between the trimmed V and J ends, which lost 0 bases and 2 bases, there was a span of 8 bases. Germline CDR1 is MGHRA and CDR2 is YSYEKL. The CDR3 spells CASSQDKAAYEQYF. The CDR3 coding sequence is TGCGCCAGCAGCCAAGATAAAGCGGCCTACGAGCAGTACTTC.

This clonotype was seen ten or more times. The genes are TRBV20-1 and TRBJ2-1; TRBD1 matches 11 bases. Trimming at V came to 4 bases and at J to 8 bases, leaving 10 bases not matched to a gene. CDR3 size: 15 residues. The germline V gene has CDR1 DFQATT and CDR2 SNEGSKA (reference sequence). CDR3 region: CSATQDRGLVDEQFF. The CDR3 DNA reads TGCAGTGCTACCCAGGACAGGGGGCTTGTCGATGAGCAGTTCTTC.

The V gene is TRBV12-3 or TRBV12-4, the J gene TRBJ2-1; 9 bases map to TRBD2. CDR3 length: 15 amino acids. The junction had 3 bases not matched to a gene; V was cut back by 6 bases and J by 0 bases. As DNA, the CDR3 is TGTGCCAGCAGATTTAGCGGGGGCTCCTACAATGAGCAGTTCTTC. Protein sequence: CASRFSGGSYNEQFF.

This clonotype was picked up a small number of times. The V call is TRBV6-2 or TRBV6-3, the J call TRBJ1-1; D is perhaps TRBD1 (6 bases). This CDR3 is 15 amino acids long. CDR1 MNHEY and CDR2 SVGEGT come from the germline V gene. Trimming removed 5 bases at V and 3 bases at J, with 16 bases between. In DNA, the CDR3 is TGTGCCAGCAGTGACGGGCAGGGGAGTTACACTGAAGCTTTCTTT. As protein: CASSDGQGSYTEAFF.

This clonotype was counted a few times. V usage is TRBV7-6 and J usage is TRBJ2-5, with D uncertain. Trimming stripped 2 bases from V and 4 bases from J, with 14 bases between. There are 15 residues in the CDR3. Germline assignment: CDR1 SGHVS and CDR2 FNYEAQ. The CDR3 region has the DNA TGTGCCAGCAGCTTACCGGGCGGACGTGGAGAGACCCAGTACTTC. It is translated as CASSLPGGRGETQYF.

V usage is TRBV6-5 and J usage is TRBJ2-6; no reliable D call. Deletions cut 5 bases from V and 0 bases from J, with 8 bases between. The germline gives CDR1 MNHEY, CDR2 SVGAGI. This CDR3 is 15 amino acids long. CDR3 amino acids: CASSRYSSGANVLTF. In nucleotides, the CDR3 is TGTGCCAGCAGTAGATACAGCTCTGGGGCCAACGTCCTGACTTTC.

There are many counts of this clonotype. In DNA, the CDR3 is TGCGCCAGCAGCCGGGACGGTACCTACGAGCAGTACGTC. Encoded protein: CASSRDGTYEQYV. The rearrangement joins TRBV5-1 to TRBJ2-7; D possibly uses TRBD1 or TRBD2 (5 bases each). From germline, CDR1 is SGHRS and CDR2 YFSETQ. V lost 4 bases to trimming and J lost 2 bases, with 10 bases between them. The CDR3 consists of 13 residues.